The sequence of this T cell receptor beta chain was determined in a study of blood T cell dynamics during melanoma immunotherapy. The time point: pre-treatment baseline. Germline-derived CDR1 and CDR2 are GTSNPN and SVGIG (reference sequence). The J segment lost 0 bases and the V segment lost 4 bases, leaving 8 bases of the junction unmatched. The CDR3 sequence is 15 residues long. The protocol was immunoSEQ multiplex PCR, while the TCRdb copy is restricted to in-frame clones and leaves out a portion. The table includes 10,000 to 15,000 clones, about 86% detected once. The sequence derives from a human donor with melanoma. The J gene is TRBJ1-1, the V gene TRBV30, with 7 nucleotides matching TRBD1. This material consisted of blood, taken from a patient treated with checkpoint blockade. The DNA for the CDR3 is TGTGCCTGGACGGGGAAAAGGGGGCTGAACACTGAAGCTTTCTTT. Its translation is CAWTGKRGLNTEAFF.